Below are 28 T cell receptor beta chains sequenced from a single sample in a study of blood T cell repertoires in COVID-19. Generated by immunoSEQ multiplex PCR, the TCRdb table keeps only in-frame clones and is missing some. The sample yields about 50,000 clones, 80% to 95% seen once. Sequences were obtained from peripheral blood. These receptors were taken from a middle-aged man with active COVID-19.

The gene calls are TRBV5-1 and TRBJ2-2; TRBD2 agrees at 8 bases. This CDR3 region has 16 residues. Germline trimming cut 4 bases from V and 7 bases from J; bases unmatched to any gene: 12. The germline V gene has CDR1 SGHRS and CDR2 YFSETQ. In DNA form, the CDR3 reads TGCGCCAGCAGCACTACCGGGACTAGTTCGATCGGGGAGCTGTTTTTT. Translated, it gives CASSTTGTSSIGELFF. Full variable domain (remainder filled in from reference TRBV5-1 and TRBJ2-2): KAGVTQTPRYLIKTRGQQVTLSCSPISGHRSVSWYQQTPGQGLQFLFEYFSETQRNKGNFPGRFSGRQFSNSRSEMNVSTLELGDSALYLCASSTTGTSSIGELFFGEGSRLTVL.

The chain links TRBV27 to TRBJ1-1, with D uncertain. V shed 6 bases and J shed 6 bases, with 11 bases lying between them. The CDR3 is 12 residues long. From germline, CDR1 is MNHEY and CDR2 SMNVEV (reference sequence). The CDR3 bases are TGTGCCAGCAGATCAAATGAGGCTGAAGCTTTCTTT. Translating it yields CASRSNEAEAFF.

The rearrangement joins TRBV9 to TRBJ1-2, with 7 bases matching TRBD1. This CDR3 has 15 amino acids. Germline V gene lookup returns CDR1 SGDLS and CDR2 YYNGEE. The V gene end was trimmed by 4 bases and the J gene end by 8 bases; junction bases not matched to a gene: 14. CDR3 region: CASSPGTTGREGYTF. In DNA, the CDR3 is TGTGCCAGCAGCCCAGGGACGACAGGGCGTGAAGGCTACACCTTC.

This chain joins TRBV6-5 and TRBJ2-3, with D unclear. The CDR3 length is 13 residues. The germline CDR1 and CDR2 sequences are MNHEY and SVGAGI. Trimming cost V 8 bases and J 3 bases, with 12 bases left between them. Here the CDR3 reads CASLTWLTDTQYF. For the CDR3, the DNA is TGTGCCAGCCTTACCTGGCTGACAGATACGCAGTATTTT.

The chain has TRBV6-2 or TRBV6-3 and TRBJ2-1; D might be TRBD2 (6 bases). Trimming took 2 bases from V and 3 from J, leaving 14 bases between them. Germline lookup yields CDR1 MNHEY and CDR2 SVGEGT. The CDR3 is made up of 16 amino acids. CDR3 in DNA: TGTGCCAGCAGTTACCGGGCCGGGACTGGCTACAATGAGCAGTTCTTC. Translation gives CASSYRAGTGYNEQFF.

The genes are TRBV19 and TRBJ2-1, with D tentatively TRBD2 (6 bases). Germline V gives CDR1 LNHDA, CDR2 SQIVND (reference sequence). V was shortened by 1 base and J by 0 bases, with 16 bases between the two germline ends. The CDR3 is 18 residues long. The CDR3 DNA sequence: TGTGCCAGTAGTATAGGGCCTGACGGGGGTTACTCCTACAATGAGCAGTTCTTC. This sequence encodes CASSIGPDGGYSYNEQFF. The whole variable domain, filled in from reference TRBV19 and TRBJ2-1, reads DGGITQSPKYLFRKEGQNVTLSCEQNLNHDAMYWYRQDPGQGLRLIYYSQIVNDFQKGDIAEGYSVSREKKESFPLTVTSAQKNPTAFYLCASSIGPDGGYSYNEQFFGPGTRLTVL.

The chain combines TRBV4-2 with TRBJ1-4, with 7 bases lining up with TRBD1. CDR1 is LGHNA and CDR2 is YNFKEQ in the germline V gene. The CDR3 length is 17 residues. J lost 1 base, V lost 1 base, and 6 bases had no gene match. DNA for the CDR3: TGTGCCAGCAGCCAAGGACAGGGTGGAGTAACTAATGAAAAACTGTTTTTT. Amino acids: CASSQGQGGVTNEKLFF.

This chain joins TRBV19 and TRBJ2-1; weak D call: TRBD2 (6 bases). V shed 4 bases and J shed 10 bases, with 17 bases lying between them. The CDR3 extends over 14 amino acids. The germline V gene has CDR1 LNHDA and CDR2 SQIVND (reference sequence). CDR3 nucleotide sequence: TGTGCCAGTAGTACCCGGGACTTACGGACCGAGCAGTTCTTC. It is translated as CASSTRDLRTEQFF.

The genes are TRBV7-6 and TRBJ1-4, with D perhaps matching TRBD1 (6 bases). Deletions cut 5 bases from V and 12 bases from J, with 19 bases between. The CDR3 length is 14 residues. Germline V gene data show CDR1 as SGHVS and CDR2 as FNYEAQ. The CDR3 coding sequence is TGTGCCAGCAGCCAAAACAGGGTTGGGGGGGAACTGTTTTTT. Residues: CASSQNRVGGELFF.

V usage is TRBV9 and J usage is TRBJ1-3; no definite D call. The CDR3 contains 16 residues. V gave up 0 bases and J gave up 0 bases, with 10 bases separating them. CDR1 and CDR2 from the germline V gene are SGDLS and YYNGEE. As DNA, the CDR3 is TGTGCCAGCAGCGTAGGAGACACCTACTCTGGAAACACCATATATTTT. It codes for CASSVGDTYSGNTIYF.

V gene TRBV18 combines with J gene TRBJ2-5, with a tentative D call TRBD2 (6 bases). Near its end, the DNA agrees better with TRBJ2-7, so the J call may be wrong. The CDR3 runs to 12 residues. Germline assignment: CDR1 KGHSH and CDR2 LQKENI. The CDR3 region is CASSRDLYEQYF. In nucleotides, the CDR3 is TGTGCCAGCTCACGGGACTTGTACGAGCAGTACTTC.

This sequence joins TRBV12-3 or TRBV12-4 and TRBJ1-1; D possibly corresponds to TRBD1 (5 bases). V was pared by 9 bases and J by 3 bases, with 11 bases between. The length of the CDR3 is 12 residues. CDR3 loop: CASARGDTEAFF. In DNA, the CDR3 is TGTGCCAGTGCCCGGGGGGACACTGAAGCTTTCTTT.

The V call is TRBV6-1, the J call TRBJ2-1; 9 bases map to TRBD2. Losses at the gene ends were 2 bases for V and 0 bases for J; bases not matched to a gene: 5. This CDR3 spans 17 amino acids. The V gene's germline CDR1 is MNHNS and CDR2 SASEGT. CDR3 sequence (DNA): TGTGCCAGCAGTGAATTTTCTAGCGGGGTCTCCTACAATGAGCAGTTCTTC. This sequence encodes CASSEFSSGVSYNEQFF.

The chain uses TRBV3-1 (or the pseudogene TRBV3-2) and TRBJ2-1; 10 nucleotides match TRBD1. V lost 4 bases and J lost 10; bases outside the gene matches: 10. The V gene's germline CDR1 is LGHDT and CDR2 YNNKEL (reference sequence). CDR3 length: 15 amino acids. For the CDR3, the DNA is TGTGCCAGCAGCCGAACGCGGGACAGGGGCTCGGAGCAGTTCTTC. It translates to CASSRTRDRGSEQFF.

V usage is TRBV5-1 and J usage is TRBJ1-1, with TRBD1 identical over 7 bases. After removal of 7 bases from V and 0 bases from J, the junction contained 6 bases not matched to a gene. The CDR3 contains 14 residues. CDR1 and CDR2 from the germline V gene are SGHRS and YFSETQ. The CDR3 reads CASSYRGMNTEAFF. CDR3 DNA: TGCGCCAGCTCCTACAGGGGAATGAACACTGAAGCTTTCTTT.

The chain joins TRBV7-2 to TRBJ2-2, with 8 bases that match TRBD1. Germline-derived CDR1 and CDR2 are SGHTA and FQGNSA. V shed 5 bases, J shed 7 bases, and the junction held 9 bases outside the gene matches. This CDR3 is 15 amino acids long. The chain's CDR3 is CASSQDRGWGGELFF. In DNA form, the CDR3 reads TGTGCCAGCAGCCAAGACAGGGGATGGGGCGGGGAGCTGTTTTTT.

The gene calls are TRBV6-6 and TRBJ1-2; 7 bases fit TRBD1. The CDR3 consists of 14 residues. Germline V gene lookup returns CDR1 MNHNY and CDR2 SVGAGI (reference sequence). V was clipped by 5 bases and J by 5 bases; unmatched bases: 8. For the CDR3, the DNA is TGTGCCAGCAGTAGTCCAGGGGGTGGGTATGGCTACACCTTC. Protein sequence: CASSSPGGGYGYTF.

This clone was counted only a few times. The rearrangement joins TRBV3-1 (or the pseudogene TRBV3-2) to TRBJ2-7, with 14 nucleotides matching TRBD2. The J segment lost 6 bases and the V segment lost 3 bases, leaving 1 base of the junction unmatched. Germline values: CDR1 LGHDT, CDR2 YNNKEL (reference sequence). The CDR3 covers 14 residues. Here the CDR3 DNA reads TGTGCCAGCAGCCATGGACTAGCGGGGGGCGAGCAGTACTTC. Protein: CASSHGLAGGEQYF.

The V gene is TRBV18, the J gene TRBJ1-6, with 9 positions matching TRBD1. This CDR3 has 17 amino acids. The germline V gene encodes CDR1 KGHSH and CDR2 LQKENI. The V and J ends lost 5 bases and 7 bases, in that order; junction bases with no gene match: 12. The CDR3 nucleotides read TGTGCCAGCTCAGATAAACAGGGGGCGCAGGGGAATTCACCCCTCCACTTT. Protein: CASSDKQGAQGNSPLHF.

The chain carries TRBV6-5 and TRBJ2-7; 8 nucleotides align to TRBD2. With 10 bases clipped from V and 3 bases from J, the junction kept 11 bases outside the gene matches. The germline V gene encodes CDR1 MNHEY and CDR2 SVGAGI. The CDR3 has 14 amino acids. The CDR3 DNA follows: TGTGCCACCCGAGGGTTTGCGGGAGGCTACGAGCAGTACTTC. Translated, it gives CATRGFAGGYEQYF.

V and J are TRBV28 and TRBJ2-6, with TRBD1 as a possible D gene (6 bases). V was shortened by 2 bases and J by 0 bases, with 8 bases between the two germline ends. Germline V gene sequence: CDR1 MDHEN, CDR2 SYDVKM. CDR3 length: 16 residues. CDR3 region: CASSLGQPSGANVLTF. For the CDR3, the DNA is TGTGCCAGCAGTTTAGGACAGCCCTCTGGGGCCAACGTCCTGACTTTC.

J is TRBJ2-3 and V is TRBV4-1; 10 nucleotides align to TRBD2. Germline V gene lookup returns CDR1 MGHRA and CDR2 YSYEKL. CDR3 size: 17 residues. V shed 1 base, J shed 2 bases, and the junction held 6 bases outside the gene matches. CDR3 region: CASSQVPAGGYTDTQYF. The DNA for the CDR3 is TGCGCCAGCAGCCAAGTTCCAGCGGGAGGGTACACAGATACGCAGTATTTT.

The chain joins TRBV30 to TRBJ2-3, with 8 bases fitting TRBD1. V lost 2 bases and J lost 2; bases outside the gene matches: 3. The CDR3 spans 14 residues. Germline V gene sequence: CDR1 GTSNPN, CDR2 SVGIG (reference sequence). CDR3: CAWSLTGATDTQYF. The CDR3 region has the DNA TGTGCCTGGAGTCTGACAGGGGCCACAGATACGCAGTATTTT.

This chain joins TRBV3-1 (or the pseudogene TRBV3-2) and TRBJ1-2; TRBD1 might be the D (5 bases). Germline CDR1 LGHDT, CDR2 YNNKEL (reference sequence). V lost 0 bases, J lost 8 bases, and 13 bases lay in between. The CDR3 has 14 amino acids. CDR3 DNA sequence: TGTGCCAGCAGCCAAGATCAGGCAGGGTGGGGCTACACCTTC. Protein sequence: CASSQDQAGWGYTF.

The J gene is TRBJ2-2, the V gene TRBV7-8; TRBD1 aligns across 8 bases. This CDR3 is built from 14 residues. Germline V gives CDR1 SGHVS, CDR2 FQNEAQ. The trim removed 7 bases at V and 6 bases at J, leaving 7 bases unmatched. In nucleotides, the CDR3 is TGTGCCAGCACCGCAGGGGGCGGTTCCGGGGAGCTGTTTTTT. Encoded protein: CASTAGGGSGELFF.

J is TRBJ2-3 and V is TRBV19, with 8 positions matching TRBD1. Germline trimming cut 5 bases from V and 2 bases from J; bases unmatched to any gene: 6. This CDR3 is 15 amino acids long. Germline CDR1 LNHDA, CDR2 SQIVND (reference sequence). The CDR3 reads CASSLIQGDTDTQYF. CDR3 coding DNA: TGTGCCAGTAGTCTGATACAGGGGGACACAGATACGCAGTATTTT.

J is TRBJ2-3 and V is TRBV7-2; TRBD2 might be the D (6 bases). This CDR3 is built from 17 residues. The germline V gene encodes CDR1 SGHTA and CDR2 FQGNSA. Trimming left V 4 bases short and J 0 bases short, with 17 bases between. The DNA for the CDR3 is TGTGCCAGCAGCTCCCCGCTAGCGAGCTATAGCACAGATACGCAGTATTTT. This sequence encodes CASSSPLASYSTDTQYF.

J is TRBJ1-5 and V is TRBV28, with D possibly being TRBD1 (5 bases). Trimming took 3 bases from V and 1 from J, leaving 7 bases between them. Germline loops: CDR1 MDHEN, CDR2 SYDVKM. The CDR3 is 14 residues long. The CDR3, as DNA: TGTGCCAGCAGTTTGGGGGGGAGCAATCAGCCCCAGCATTTT. Translated, it gives CASSLGGSNQPQHF.